The 14 T cell receptor beta chains below all came from one sample that was sequenced in a study of T cells in Graves' hyperthyroidism and ophthalmopathy (dated by TCRdb to between 2019 and 2020). The library was made by multiplex PCR. Data came from an Illumina HiSeq 2000. The TCR beta CDR3 regions were amplified from the RNA transcripts. The TCR CDR3 was subjected to a first round of RT-PCR using the HTBI primer set and the Qiagen OneStep RT-PCR kit. TCRdb reprocessing: public reads trimmed at Q25 with fastp, clones called with MiXCR, in-frame beta chains kept. CDR3 protein sequences are deduplicated, and each keeps its most common genes and DNA. Here the sample has approximately 610,000 distinct CDR3 sequences; 16% occur a single time. The ten most abundant clones make up roughly 18% of the sample. Sequencing was performed on blood. The receptors shown here come from a woman aged 18-29 years with Graves' hyperthyroidism.

This clonotype was observed many times. The genes are TRBV2 and TRBJ1-1, with D tentatively TRBD1 (5 bases). Germline CDR1 and CDR2: SNHLY and FYNNEI. The CDR3 extends over 14 amino acids. V was clipped by 4 bases and J by 4 bases, with 13 bases between them. CDR3 sequence: CASSVGTGGTEAFF. The CDR3 nucleotides read TGTGCCAGCAGTGTAGGGACCGGCGGCACTGAAGCTTTCTTT.

This clonotype was seen repeatedly, ten times or more. This chain connects TRBV12-5 to TRBJ1-1; D not resolved. The CDR3 is made up of 12 amino acids. Trimming stripped 1 base from V and 6 bases from J, with 6 bases between. Germline V gene data show CDR1 as LGHNT and CDR2 as FRNRAP. The CDR3 here is CASGLGRAEAFF. The DNA for the CDR3 is TGTGCTAGTGGTTTGGGCCGGGCTGAAGCTTTCTTT.

This clonotype was seen a few times. V usage is TRBV28 and J usage is TRBJ2-1, with D uncertain. CDR3 length equals 11 residues. The germline V gene has CDR1 MDHEN and CDR2 SYDVKM. Trimming pared 7 bases from V and 6 bases from J, leaving 7 bases between. DNA of the CDR3: TGTGCCAGCACGGCGGTCAATGAGCAGTTCTTC. This translates into CASTAVNEQFF.

The sample holds a few counts of this clonotype. The chain carries TRBV18 and TRBJ1-2, with 7 positions matching TRBD1. This CDR3 spans 15 amino acids. The V gene's germline CDR1 is KGHSH and CDR2 LQKENI. Losses at the gene ends were 3 bases for V and 3 bases for J; bases not matched to a gene: 7. CDR3: CASSPGTVLDYGYTF. The CDR3 DNA follows: TGTGCCAGCTCACCCGGGACAGTCCTAGACTATGGCTACACCTTC.

This clonotype came up a few times. V and J are TRBV24-1 and TRBJ2-1; TRBD2 matches at 9 bases. Germline CDR1 reads KGHDR; CDR2 reads SFDVKD. This CDR3 has 14 residues. V gave up 8 bases and J gave up 10 bases; unmatched junction bases: 11. The CDR3 sequence is CATTGTSSGGEQFF. DNA of the CDR3: TGTGCCACCACCGGGACTAGCTCGGGAGGGGAGCAGTTCTTC.

This clonotype was seen a handful of times. The chain joins TRBV24-1 to TRBJ2-5; 7 nucleotides match TRBD2. V lost 4 bases to trimming and J lost 4 bases; unmatched junction nucleotides: 11. Germline-derived CDR1 and CDR2 are KGHDR and SFDVKD. The CDR3 sequence is 16 residues long. The CDR3 protein is CATSDRGTTARETQYF. Here the CDR3 DNA reads TGTGCCACCAGTGACCGAGGGACTACAGCGAGAGAGACCCAGTACTTC.

The V call is TRBV11-2, the J call TRBJ1-5, with D possibly matching TRBD1 (6 bases). The ends were cut back, 0 bases at V and 5 bases at J, with 14 bases in the middle. This CDR3 is built from 16 residues. Germline CDR1 reads SGHAT; CDR2 reads FQNNGV. CDR3 sequence reads: CASSLEWGARYQPQHF. The DNA of the CDR3 is TGTGCCAGCAGCTTAGAATGGGGGGCCCGGTATCAGCCCCAGCATTTT.

V usage is TRBV20-1 and J usage is TRBJ1-2; 8 bases align to TRBD1. The CDR3 has 14 amino acids. J lost 8 bases, V lost 0 bases, and 8 bases had no gene match. Germline V lookup: CDR1 DFQATT, CDR2 SNEGSKA (reference sequence). CDR3 protein: CSARDGTGFRGYTF. In DNA form, the CDR3 reads TGCAGTGCTAGAGACGGGACAGGTTTTCGAGGCTACACCTTC.

Only one count was recorded for this clonotype. The chain is built from TRBV24-1 and TRBJ2-1; the D is unclear. From germline, CDR1 is KGHDR and CDR2 SFDVKD. The V gene lost 5 bases and the J gene lost 2 bases, with 12 bases spanning the gap. The CDR3 runs 15 residues. The CDR3 nucleotides read TGTGCCACCAGTGCCGGCGACCGAGCCTACAATGAGCAGTTCTTC. It yields the protein CATSAGDRAYNEQFF.

This clonotype was counted only a few times. The gene calls are TRBV24-1 and TRBJ2-3; TRBD2 agrees at 14 bases. The germline gives CDR1 KGHDR, CDR2 SFDVKD. V lost 3 bases, J lost 4 bases, and 8 bases stayed unmatched. CDR3 size: 18 residues. Here the CDR3 reads CATSDPGTSGSLADTQYF. CDR3 bases: TGTGCCACCAGTGATCCAGGGACTAGCGGGAGTTTAGCAGATACGCAGTATTTT.

This clonotype was observed many times. CDR3 sequence (DNA): TGTGCCAGCAGTTTATCGGACAGGGGGTATTCCGGGGCCAACGTCCTGACTTTC. It specifies CASSLSDRGYSGANVLTF. This chain links TRBV28 with TRBJ2-6, with TRBD1 identical over 10 bases. This CDR3 region has 18 residues. Looked up from germline, CDR1 is MDHEN and CDR2 is SYDVKM. Unmatched junction bases numbered 7, after V lost 1 base and J lost 4 bases.

This clonotype was observed many times. V usage is TRBV30 and J usage is TRBJ2-7, with D possibly TRBD2 on 7 matching bases. The V gene lost 4 bases and the J gene lost 2 bases, with 15 bases spanning the gap. The CDR3 has 14 amino acids. Germline values: CDR1 GTSNPN, CDR2 SVGIG (reference sequence). The CDR3 coding sequence is TGTGCCTGGACCTCCGGGGGGCGGCCCTACGAGCAGTACTTC. Protein: CAWTSGGRPYEQYF.

This clonotype was picked up many times. The rearrangement uses TRBV20-1 and TRBJ1-1; no clear D. The CDR3 contains 12 residues. Germline CDR1 is DFQATT and CDR2 is SNEGSKA (reference sequence). Trimming took 1 base from V and 1 from J, leaving 4 bases between them. In DNA, the CDR3 is TGCAGTGCTAGAGTGCGGAACACTGAAGCTTTCTTT. It is translated as CSARVRNTEAFF.

This clonotype has a count of ten or more. The V gene is TRBV7-2, the J gene TRBJ2-5, with TRBD2 identical over 8 bases. The J segment lost 8 bases and the V segment lost 0 bases, leaving 20 bases of the junction unmatched. Germline lookup yields CDR1 SGHTA and CDR2 FQGNSA. The CDR3 is 19 amino acids. The CDR3 coding sequence is TGTGCCAGCAGCTTAGCGGGACTAGATTCTCCACCCTTCAAGAGAACCCAGTACTTC. Amino acids: CASSLAGLDSPPFKRTQYF.